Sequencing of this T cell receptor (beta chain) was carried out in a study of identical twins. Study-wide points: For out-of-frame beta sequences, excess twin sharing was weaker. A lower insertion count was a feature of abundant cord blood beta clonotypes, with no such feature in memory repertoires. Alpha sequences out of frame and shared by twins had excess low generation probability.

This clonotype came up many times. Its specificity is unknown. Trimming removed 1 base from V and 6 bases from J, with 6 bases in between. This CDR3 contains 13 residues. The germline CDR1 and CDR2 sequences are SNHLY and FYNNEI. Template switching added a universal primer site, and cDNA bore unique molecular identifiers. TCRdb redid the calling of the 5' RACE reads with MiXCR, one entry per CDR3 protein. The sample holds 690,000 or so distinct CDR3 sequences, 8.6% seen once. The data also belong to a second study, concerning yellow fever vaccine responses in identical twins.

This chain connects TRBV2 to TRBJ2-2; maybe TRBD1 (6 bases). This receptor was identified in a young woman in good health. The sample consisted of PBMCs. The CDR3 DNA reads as TGTGCCAGCAGTGAAGAGGGGGCCGGGGAGCTGTTTTTT. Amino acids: CASSEEGAGELFF.